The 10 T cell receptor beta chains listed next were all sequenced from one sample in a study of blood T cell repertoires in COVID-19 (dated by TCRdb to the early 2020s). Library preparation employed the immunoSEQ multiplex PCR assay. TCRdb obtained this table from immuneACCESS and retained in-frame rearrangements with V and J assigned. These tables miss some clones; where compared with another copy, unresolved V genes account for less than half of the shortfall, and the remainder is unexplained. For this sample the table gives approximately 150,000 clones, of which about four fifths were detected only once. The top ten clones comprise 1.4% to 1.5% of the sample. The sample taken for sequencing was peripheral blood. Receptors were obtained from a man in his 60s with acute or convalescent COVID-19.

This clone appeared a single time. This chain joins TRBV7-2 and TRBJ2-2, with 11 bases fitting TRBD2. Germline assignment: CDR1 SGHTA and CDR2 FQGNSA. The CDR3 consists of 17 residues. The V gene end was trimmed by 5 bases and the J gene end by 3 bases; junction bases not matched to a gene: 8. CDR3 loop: CASSQIAGGPDTGELFF. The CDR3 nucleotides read TGTGCCAGCAGCCAAATAGCGGGAGGGCCTGACACCGGGGAGCTGTTTTTT.

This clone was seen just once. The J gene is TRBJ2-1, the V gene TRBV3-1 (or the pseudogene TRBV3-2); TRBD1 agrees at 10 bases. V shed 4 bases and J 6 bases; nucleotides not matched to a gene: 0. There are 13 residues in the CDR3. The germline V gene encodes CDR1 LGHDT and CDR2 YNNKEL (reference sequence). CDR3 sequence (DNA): TGTGCCAGCAGCCGACAGGGGGCCAATGAGCAGTTCTTC. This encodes CASSRQGANEQFF.

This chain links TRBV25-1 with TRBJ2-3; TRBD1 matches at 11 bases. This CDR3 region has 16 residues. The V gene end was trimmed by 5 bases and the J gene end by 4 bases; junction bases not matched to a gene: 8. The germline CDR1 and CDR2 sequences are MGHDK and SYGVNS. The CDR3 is CASSSGTGGEADTQYF. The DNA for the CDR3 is TGTGCCAGCAGTTCTGGGACAGGGGGAGAGGCAGATACGCAGTATTTT.

The CDR3 protein is CASSASDRSSYNEQFF. The CDR3 nucleotides are TGCGCCAGCAGCGCCTCAGACAGAAGCTCCTACAATGAGCAGTTCTTC. This rearrangement joins TRBV10-2 to TRBJ2-1, with TRBD1 as a possible D gene (5 bases). V lost 6 bases, J lost 0 bases, and 15 bases lay in between. The CDR3 is 16 residues long. CDR1 and CDR2 (germline): WSHSY, SAAADI.

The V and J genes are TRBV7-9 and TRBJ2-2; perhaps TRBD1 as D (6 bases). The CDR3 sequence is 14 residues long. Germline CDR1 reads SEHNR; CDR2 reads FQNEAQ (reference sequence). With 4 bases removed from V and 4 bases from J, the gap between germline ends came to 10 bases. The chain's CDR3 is CASSYGTLTGELFF. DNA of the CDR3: TGTGCCAGCAGCTACGGGACACTCACCGGGGAGCTGTTTTTT. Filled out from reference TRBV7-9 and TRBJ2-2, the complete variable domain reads DTGVSQNPRHKITKRGQNVTFRCDPISEHNRLYWYRQTLGQGPEFLTYFQNEAQLEKSRLLSDRFSAERPKGSFSTLEIQRTEQGDSAMYLCASSYGTLTGELFFGEGSRLTVL.

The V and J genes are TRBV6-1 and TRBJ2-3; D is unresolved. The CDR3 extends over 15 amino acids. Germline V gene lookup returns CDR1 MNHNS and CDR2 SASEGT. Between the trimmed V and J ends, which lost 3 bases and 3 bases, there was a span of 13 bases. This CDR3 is CASSEPSGMTDTQYF. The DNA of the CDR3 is TGTGCCAGCAGTGAGCCCTCAGGTATGACAGATACGCAGTATTTT.

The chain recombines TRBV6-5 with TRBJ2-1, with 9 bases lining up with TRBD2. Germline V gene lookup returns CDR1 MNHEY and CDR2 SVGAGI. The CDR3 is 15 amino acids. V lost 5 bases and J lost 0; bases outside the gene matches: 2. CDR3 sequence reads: CASSLAGSSYNEQFF. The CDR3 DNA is TGTGCCAGCAGTCTAGCGGGGAGCTCCTACAATGAGCAGTTCTTC.

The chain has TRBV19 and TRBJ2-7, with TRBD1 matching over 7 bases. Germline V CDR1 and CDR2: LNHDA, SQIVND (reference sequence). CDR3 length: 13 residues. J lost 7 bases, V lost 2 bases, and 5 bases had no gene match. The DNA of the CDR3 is TGTGCCAGTAGTATACAGAGGGGGCTAGAGCAGTACTTC. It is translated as CASSIQRGLEQYF.

The CDR3 is CASSTGYGYTF. CDR3 nucleotide sequence: TGCGCCAGCAGTACTGGTTATGGCTACACCTTC. The chain uses TRBV5-1 and TRBJ1-2; no reliable D call. Germline CDR1 reads SGHRS; CDR2 reads YFSETQ. Trimming removed 5 bases from V and 5 bases from J, with 7 bases in between. There are 11 residues in the CDR3.

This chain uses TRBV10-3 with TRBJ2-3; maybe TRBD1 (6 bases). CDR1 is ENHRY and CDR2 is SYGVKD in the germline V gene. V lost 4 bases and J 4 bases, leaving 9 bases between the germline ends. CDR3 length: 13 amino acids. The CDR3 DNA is TGTGCCATCAGTGCCCCAGGGGCAGATACGCAGTATTTT. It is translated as CAISAPGADTQYF.